These 21 T cell receptor beta chains share one sample of origin, sequenced in a study of cytomegalovirus exposure and HLA in healthy donors. PCR involved 60 Vbeta and 13 Jbeta primers. Using immunoSEQ multiplex PCR, the repertoire was profiled, and TCRdb retains in-frame clones only, with some absent. This sample contains just over 150,000 clones. The sequencing input was PBMCs. These receptors came from a man aged 25-45 years in good health and CMV-seronegative.

The rearrangement joins TRBV5-8 to TRBJ2-1; D possibly corresponds to TRBD2 (5 bases). The V and J ends lost 0 bases and 4 bases respectively, with 20 bases between them. The germline V gene encodes CDR1 SGHTS and CDR2 YDEGEE. CDR3 length: 18 residues. CDR3 sequence (DNA): TGTGCCAGCAGCTTGGCCGGGGTTAGGGCCCAGGCGTACAATGAGCAGTTCTTC. It specifies CASSLAGVRAQAYNEQFF.

This chain links TRBV2 with TRBJ2-3; no reliable D call. Trimming took 6 bases from V and 5 from J, leaving 9 bases between them. This CDR3 comprises 12 residues. The germline gives CDR1 SNHLY, CDR2 FYNNEI. CDR3 bases: TGTGCCAGCAGCGCGGAACGAGATACGCAGTATTTT. It translates to CASSAERDTQYF.

The rearrangement uses TRBV4-1 and TRBJ1-3; D ambiguous. CDR1 and CDR2 from the germline V gene are MGHRA and YSYEKL. This CDR3 is built from 15 residues. V was trimmed by 0 bases and J by 3 bases, leaving 9 bases between them. The chain's CDR3 is CASSQDRGHGNTIYF. For the CDR3, the DNA is TGCGCCAGCAGCCAAGATAGAGGGCATGGAAACACCATATATTTT.

This chain connects TRBV6-5 to TRBJ2-5; 11 bases are shared with TRBD1. The better agreement between TRBJ2-7 and the DNA end casts doubt on the J call. The CDR3 sequence is 15 residues long. Germline V gene sequence: CDR1 MNHEY, CDR2 SVGAGI. The CDR3 reads CASRRDRGTSYEQYF. CDR3 coding DNA: TGTGCCAGCAGACGGGACAGGGGGACCTCCTACGAGCAGTACTTC.

The chain recombines TRBV2 with TRBJ1-1, with 9 bases lining up with TRBD1. The V and J ends lost 5 bases and 0 bases, in that order; junction bases with no gene match: 4. This CDR3 has 15 amino acids. Germline CDR1 SNHLY, CDR2 FYNNEI. DNA for the CDR3: TGTGCCAGCAGTCGACAGGGGGGGATGAACACTGAAGCTTTCTTT. Protein: CASSRQGGMNTEAFF. The full variable domain, rest sourced from reference TRBV2 and TRBJ1-1, is EPEVTQTPSHQVTQMGQEVILRCVPISNHLYFYWYRQILGQKVEFLVSFYNNEISEKSEIFDDQFSVERPDGSNFTLKIRSTKLEDSAMYFCASSRQGGMNTEAFFGQGTRLTVV.

The DNA for the CDR3 is TGTGCCAGCAGTAACACAGGGTCCTACGAGCAGTACTTC. It yields the protein CASSNTGSYEQYF. The chain uses TRBV2 and TRBJ2-7; perhaps TRBD1 as D (6 bases). The CDR3 contains 13 residues. Germline CDR1 reads SNHLY; CDR2 reads FYNNEI. The V end lost 5 bases, the J end lost 1 base, and 9 bases lay between the germline ends.

The V and J genes are TRBV6-5 and TRBJ2-2, with TRBD1 matching 9 bases. Germline lookup yields CDR1 MNHEY and CDR2 SVGAGI. There are 15 residues in the CDR3. The V and J ends lost 7 bases and 5 bases, in that order; junction bases with no gene match: 8. CDR3 amino acids: CASTVTGGLTGELFF. The CDR3 DNA sequence: TGTGCCAGCACTGTTACAGGGGGCTTGACCGGGGAGCTGTTTTTT.

The genes are TRBV5-4 and TRBJ1-1; TRBD1 matches at 7 bases. V lost 1 base and J lost 9; bases outside the gene matches: 9. Germline loops: CDR1 SGHNT, CDR2 YYREEE (reference sequence). CDR3 size: 14 residues. The CDR3 loop reads CASSLNRGLIQAFF. CDR3 nucleotide sequence: TGTGCCAGCAGCTTGAACAGGGGTTTAATTCAAGCTTTCTTT.

The chain is built from TRBV2 and TRBJ1-2; TRBD1 aligns across 9 bases. V was pared by 8 bases and J by 7 bases, with 5 bases of the junction left unmatched. The CDR3 has 12 residues. Germline V gene data show CDR1 as SNHLY and CDR2 as FYNNEI. CDR3 sequence reads: CASRGQGSGYTF. CDR3 bases: TGTGCCAGCCGCGGACAGGGGTCTGGCTACACCTTC. Full variable domain (missing parts from reference TRBV2 and TRBJ1-2): EPEVTQTPSHQVTQMGQEVILRCVPISNHLYFYWYRQILGQKVEFLVSFYNNEISEKSEIFDDQFSVERPDGSNFTLKIRSTKLEDSAMYFCASRGQGSGYTFGSGTRLTVV.

The rearrangement uses TRBV5-1 and TRBJ2-3; 7 nucleotides match TRBD2. J lost 1 base, V lost 0 bases, and 5 bases had no gene match. CDR1 is SGHRS, CDR2 YFSETQ, per germline. This CDR3 contains 16 residues. CDR3 coding DNA: TGCGCCAGCAGCTTGGCCGGGACTATGCGCACAGATACGCAGTATTTT. This translates into CASSLAGTMRTDTQYF.

The chain couples TRBV19 to TRBJ1-4; TRBD1 is a possible D gene (5 bases). The CDR3 runs 14 residues. V was shortened by 4 bases and J by 0 bases, with 6 bases between the two germline ends. The germline V gene encodes CDR1 LNHDA and CDR2 SQIVND (reference sequence). Written as DNA, the CDR3 is TGTGCCAGTAGTACAGGGCCAACTAATGAAAAACTGTTTTTT. As protein: CASSTGPTNEKLFF.

The chain couples TRBV2 to TRBJ2-1; 7 bases match TRBD2. Trimming cost V 6 bases and J 5 bases; bases outside gene matches: 7. The germline V gene has CDR1 SNHLY and CDR2 FYNNEI. The CDR3 contains 14 residues. For the CDR3, the DNA is TGTGCCAGCAGCGGAAGCGGGGCAAACAATGAGCAGTTCTTC. Amino acids: CASSGSGANNEQFF.

The J gene is TRBJ1-1, the V gene TRBV30; D possibly corresponds to TRBD1 (5 bases). Deletions cut 0 bases from V and 4 bases from J, with 9 bases between. The CDR3 has 13 residues. Germline V lookup: CDR1 GTSNPN, CDR2 SVGIG (reference sequence). In DNA, the CDR3 is TGTGCCTGGAGTGTATTTGGGGCCACTGAAGCTTTCTTT. Amino acids: CAWSVFGATEAFF.

This chain links TRBV6-1 with TRBJ1-2; tentatively, D is TRBD1 (5 bases). Germline values: CDR1 MNHNS, CDR2 SASEGT. The ends were cut back, 7 bases at V and 2 bases at J, with 11 bases in the middle. This CDR3 contains 13 residues. The CDR3 reads CASKFAGNYGYTF. In DNA, the CDR3 is TGTGCCAGCAAATTCGCAGGGAACTATGGCTACACCTTC.

The V and J genes are TRBV11-1 and TRBJ2-1; TRBD2 matches 9 bases. There are 15 residues in the CDR3. CDR1 is SGHAT, CDR2 FQDESV, per germline (reference sequence). Trimming cost V 5 bases and J 6 bases; bases outside gene matches: 8. The CDR3 sequence: CASSNPKTSGNEQFF. The CDR3 DNA reads TGTGCCAGCAGCAACCCCAAGACTAGCGGCAATGAGCAGTTCTTC.

V and J are TRBV18 and TRBJ2-7, with TRBD1 matching 7 bases. This CDR3 is built from 14 residues. With 0 bases clipped from V and 3 bases from J, the junction kept 2 bases outside the gene matches. CDR1 is KGHSH and CDR2 is LQKENI in the germline V gene. The CDR3 region is CASSPPGQSYEQYF. The CDR3 DNA sequence: TGTGCCAGCTCACCACCGGGACAGAGCTACGAGCAGTACTTC.

V usage is TRBV28 and J usage is TRBJ1-1; no clear D. This CDR3 has 11 residues. Germline V gene lookup returns CDR1 MDHEN and CDR2 SYDVKM. V shed 2 bases and J shed 6 bases, with 4 bases lying between them. CDR3 amino acids: CASSLISEAFF. The CDR3 nucleotides read TGTGCCAGCAGTTTAATCTCTGAAGCTTTCTTT.

The chain joins TRBV20-1 to TRBJ2-1, with 8 bases identical to TRBD1. V gave up 6 bases and J gave up 13 bases; unmatched junction bases: 8. Looked up from germline, CDR1 is DFQATT and CDR2 is SNEGSKA (reference sequence). This CDR3 comprises 11 residues. CDR3 sequence reads: CSANDRGSQFF. In DNA, the CDR3 is TGCAGTGCAAATGACAGGGGATCTCAGTTCTTC.

V gene TRBV5-6 combines with J gene TRBJ2-5; a weak D match, TRBD1 (5 bases). The CDR3 has 15 residues. CDR1 and CDR2 (germline): SGHDT, YYEEEE. Trimming pared 2 bases from V and 3 bases from J, leaving 14 bases between. CDR3 nucleotide sequence: TGTGCCAGCAGCTTAGGTTGGGGCCAAGAAGAGACCCAGTACTTC. Translating it yields CASSLGWGQEETQYF.

The J gene is TRBJ1-6, the V gene TRBV6-5; TRBD1 might be the D (6 bases). V lost 2 bases to trimming and J lost 9 bases, with 11 bases between them. The CDR3 consists of 14 residues. CDR1 is MNHEY and CDR2 is SVGAGI in the germline V gene. CDR3 region: CASSYGTSSSPLHF. The CDR3 DNA reads TGTGCCAGCAGTTACGGGACATCGTCTTCACCCCTCCACTTT.

The chain recombines TRBV11-3 with TRBJ1-1, with 7 bases matching TRBD1. The CDR3 has 17 residues. V lost 1 base to trimming and J lost 0 bases; unmatched junction nucleotides: 8. Germline V gene sequence: CDR1 SGHNT, CDR2 YENEEA. The CDR3 region has the DNA TGTGCCAGCAGCTTAGCCCCCGGGACAGCATTGAACACTGAAGCTTTCTTT. Its protein is CASSLAPGTALNTEAFF.